The clone carrying this TCR beta chain was observed many times. Antigen: not known. This CDR3 comprises 12 residues. Per germline, CDR1 MNHEY and CDR2 SVGEGT. Trimming took off 5 bases at V and 7 bases at J, with 11 bases between the two ends. TCRdb reprocessed the reads via MiXCR and lists one record per CDR3 protein. The sample carries under 200,000 distinct CDR3 sequences, over 15% recorded once. This record belongs to a study of T cell repertoires in cytomegalovirus infection. Study details: Shared public TCR beta signatures pointed to both CMV infection and a matching HLA type. General study results and limits: The response measured ex vivo was dominated by TCR beta clonotypes (HLA-C-restricted and CMV-specific). Based on cumulative public TCR beta family frequency, carriers of CMV plus the relevant HLA were identified.

The V call is TRBV6-2 or TRBV6-3, the J call TRBJ1-1; D not certain. Sequenced sample: CD8+ T cells from PBMCs. This receptor was identified in a human donor in good health (CMV status not recorded). Some clones in this sample may be carry-over from other donors' samples. As DNA, the CDR3 is TGTGCCAGCAGTCACAAGAGAGGTGAAGCTTTCTTT. Translating gives CASSHKRGEAFF.